What follows are 32 T cell receptor beta chains derived from one specimen sequenced in a study of T cell responses to AZD1222 COVID-19 vaccine. Sequencing was performed with immunoSEQ multiplex PCR; in TCRdb, only in-frame clones are kept and a portion is missing. Of approximately 89,000 clones in the sample, roughly 94% were seen once. Source: peripheral blood, taken on day 0 of AZD1222 vaccination. The receptor source for this set is an adult in good health.

The chain uses TRBV7-3 and TRBJ1-1; the match to TRBD1 covers 10 bases. The trim removed 5 bases at V and 5 bases at J, leaving 8 bases unmatched. Germline CDR1 is SGHTA and CDR2 is FQGTGA. This CDR3 spans 15 amino acids. The CDR3 DNA reads as TGTGCCAGCAGCCGACAGGGGGCGATAAGAACTGAAGCTTTCTTT. Protein product: CASSRQGAIRTEAFF.

The chain carries TRBV30 and TRBJ2-1, with 10 bases lining up with TRBD2. The V segment lost 2 bases and the J segment 7 bases; nucleotides outside the gene matches: 5. Germline-derived CDR1 and CDR2 are GTSNPN and SVGIG (reference sequence). The CDR3 loop spans 14 amino acids. The CDR3 sequence: CAWSISLAGNEQFF. The CDR3 nucleotides read TGTGCCTGGAGTATTTCACTAGCGGGGAATGAGCAGTTCTTC. The variable domain in full, with the rest retrieved from reference TRBV30 and TRBJ2-1, is SQTIHQWPATLVQPVGSPLSLECTVEGTSNPNLYWYRQAAGRGLQLLFYSVGIGQISSEVPQNLSASRPQDRQFILSSKKLLLSDSGFYLCAWSISLAGNEQFFGPGTRLTVL.

This chain uses TRBV19 with TRBJ1-2; tentatively, D is TRBD1 (5 bases). CDR1 is LNHDA and CDR2 is SQIVND in the germline V gene (reference sequence). The CDR3 sequence is 13 residues long. Trimming cost V 6 bases and J 2 bases, with 10 bases left between them. CDR3 residues: CASRGRTNYGYTF. CDR3 coding DNA: TGTGCCAGTAGGGGACGGACAAACTATGGCTACACCTTC.

This rearrangement joins TRBV10-3 to TRBJ2-3; D perhaps matches TRBD1 (6 bases). CDR3 length: 12 residues. Germline values: CDR1 ENHRY, CDR2 SYGVKD. Trimming took off 9 bases at V and 2 bases at J, with 9 bases between the two ends. CDR3 nucleotide sequence: TGTGCCATAGGACAGTCCACAGATACGCAGTATTTT. This gives the protein CAIGQSTDTQYF.

V gene TRBV6-5 combines with J gene TRBJ2-7; no firm D call. Germline assignment: CDR1 MNHEY and CDR2 SVGAGI. This CDR3 spans 13 amino acids. V gave up 0 bases and J gave up 3 bases, with 6 bases separating them. The DNA for the CDR3 is TGTGCCAGCAGTTACTCATACAGCTACGAGCAGTACTTC. Translation: CASSYSYSYEQYF.

This chain joins TRBV9 and TRBJ2-2; 8 bases line up with TRBD2. CDR3 length equals 16 residues. The junction had 6 bases not matched to a gene; V was cut back by 3 bases and J by 2 bases. The germline V gene encodes CDR1 SGDLS and CDR2 YYNGEE. CDR3 sequence: CASSAGTSRNTGELFF. The DNA of the CDR3 is TGTGCCAGCAGCGCCGGGACTAGTCGTAACACCGGGGAGCTGTTTTTT.

The genes are TRBV5-1 and TRBJ2-7; 11 positions match TRBD1. Trimming removed 4 bases from V and 4 bases from J; junction bases left unmatched: 13. This CDR3 has 17 residues. Germline CDR1 and CDR2: SGHRS and YFSETQ. CDR3 nucleotides: TGCGCCAGCAGCCCACCCGGACAGGGGGCGCTGGTTTACGAGCAGTACTTC. It is translated as CASSPPGQGALVYEQYF.

The rearrangement joins TRBV6-5 to TRBJ2-1, with D perhaps TRBD2 (5 bases). CDR1 is MNHEY and CDR2 is SVGAGI in the germline V gene. This CDR3 contains 14 residues. The V end was cut by 8 bases, the J end by 8 bases, with 19 bases between. The CDR3 coding sequence is TGTGCCAGCGGCGGAGGCCCCTGGGCCGATGAGCAGTTCTTC. Protein sequence: CASGGGPWADEQFF.

The V and J genes are TRBV7-9 and TRBJ1-4; the D gene is possibly TRBD1 (5 bases). Trimming took off 5 bases at V and 8 bases at J, with 15 bases between the two ends. This CDR3 region has 14 residues. Germline V gives CDR1 SEHNR, CDR2 FQNEAQ (reference sequence). CDR3 nucleotides: TGTGCCAGCAGCCAAAGTGGGGCTACCGAAAAACTGTTTTTT. It is translated as CASSQSGATEKLFF.

This rearrangement joins TRBV7-2 to TRBJ2-3, with D perhaps given as TRBD1 or TRBD2 (5 bases each). The CDR3 runs to 15 residues. The germline V gene has CDR1 SGHTA and CDR2 FQGNSA. The V end was cut by 1 base, the J end by 3 bases, with 11 bases between. In DNA form, the CDR3 reads TGTGCCAGCAGCTTAGGGGGGACCACGACAGATACGCAGTATTTT. It encodes CASSLGGTTTDTQYF.

This clone was found once. V gene TRBV19 combines with J gene TRBJ2-2; D is tentatively TRBD1 or TRBD2 (5 bases each). CDR3 length equals 16 residues. The germline CDR1 and CDR2 sequences are LNHDA and SQIVND (reference sequence). V lost 4 bases and J 4 bases, leaving 16 bases between the germline ends. CDR3 loop: CASSTTGTWSTGELFF. The CDR3 region has the DNA TGTGCCAGTAGTACCACCGGGACCTGGAGCACCGGGGAGCTGTTTTTT.

The chain links TRBV4-3 to TRBJ2-7; no reliable D call. The CDR3 has 15 amino acids. Germline CDR1 LGHNA, CDR2 YSLEER. V was cut by 1 base and J by 2 bases, with 12 bases left in between. This CDR3 is CASSQAVHAPYEQYF. Here the CDR3 DNA reads TGCGCCAGCAGCCAAGCAGTCCACGCCCCCTACGAGCAGTACTTC.

The CDR3 protein is CASSSRVANEKLFF. In nucleotides, the CDR3 is TGTGCCAGCAGCTCCCGGGTGGCTAATGAAAAACTGTTTTTT. The chain recombines TRBV7-9 with TRBJ1-4; D uncertain. Germline loops: CDR1 SEHNR, CDR2 FQNEAQ (reference sequence). Trimming cost V 4 bases and J 3 bases, with 9 bases left between them. This CDR3 has 14 amino acids.

The V gene is TRBV7-9, the J gene TRBJ2-7; D call uncertain. This CDR3 has 12 residues. Trimming cost V 1 base and J 6 bases, with 7 bases left between them. Germline-derived CDR1 and CDR2 are SEHNR and FQNEAQ (reference sequence). The CDR3 sequence: CASSLGVGEQYF. The DNA of the CDR3 is TGTGCCAGCAGCTTAGGGGTGGGCGAGCAGTACTTC.

The rearrangement uses TRBV7-3 and TRBJ2-3; D perhaps matches TRBD2 (6 bases). V was cut by 8 bases and J by 2 bases, with 14 bases left in between. Germline assignment: CDR1 SGHTA and CDR2 FQGTGA. This CDR3 has 14 residues. The CDR3 nucleotides read TGTGCCAGCTGCAGCGGGTCGTTCACAGATACGCAGTATTTT. As protein: CASCSGSFTDTQYF.

This clone was counted a single time. The gene calls are TRBV30 and TRBJ2-5, with 7 bases fitting TRBD1. The CDR3 is 14 amino acids. With 2 bases clipped from V and 3 bases from J, the junction kept 6 bases outside the gene matches. Per the germline V gene, CDR1 is GTSNPN and CDR2 is SVGIG (reference sequence). CDR3 sequence (DNA): TGTGCCTGGAGTACAGGGGTATTGGAAGAGACCCAGTACTTC. It is translated as CAWSTGVLEETQYF.

This chain connects TRBV28 to TRBJ1-2, with D perhaps matching TRBD1 (6 bases). This CDR3 region has 15 residues. The V and J ends lost 8 bases and 3 bases respectively, with 19 bases between them. The germline V gene has CDR1 MDHEN and CDR2 SYDVKM. CDR3: CASRNGGGADYGYTF. The CDR3 DNA sequence: TGTGCCAGCCGGAATGGGGGGGGCGCCGACTATGGCTACACCTTC.

The chain uses TRBV5-1 and TRBJ1-6; D not resolved. Germline values: CDR1 SGHRS, CDR2 YFSETQ. Trimming took 2 bases from V and 8 from J, leaving 8 bases between them. CDR3 length: 13 amino acids. For the CDR3, the DNA is TGCGCCAGCAGCTTTAATCGGGATTCACCCCTCCACTTT. Amino acid sequence: CASSFNRDSPLHF.

The chain is built from TRBV28 and TRBJ1-5, with 10 bases matching TRBD1. With V trimmed by 2 bases and J by 3 bases, 4 bases remained unmatched. The CDR3 extends over 16 amino acids. Germline CDR1 is MDHEN and CDR2 is SYDVKM. CDR3 nucleotide sequence: TGTGCCAGCAGTTTAGGACAGGGGGTTTCCAATCAGCCCCAGCATTTT. This codes for CASSLGQGVSNQPQHF.

The V call is TRBV6-5, the J call TRBJ2-5, with D hard to call. The ends were cut back, 0 bases at V and 2 bases at J, with 10 bases in the middle. CDR3 length: 15 residues. Germline lookup yields CDR1 MNHEY and CDR2 SVGAGI. DNA of the CDR3: TGTGCCAGCAGTTACTCAGCGCGAAAGCAAGAGACCCAGTACTTC. As protein: CASSYSARKQETQYF.

The chain recombines TRBV6-5 with TRBJ2-1; 9 bases align to TRBD2. CDR1 is MNHEY and CDR2 is SVGAGI in the germline V gene. The CDR3 consists of 15 residues. V shed 2 bases, J shed 5 bases, and the junction held 4 bases outside the gene matches. This CDR3 reads CASSYTSGPNNEQFF. DNA of the CDR3: TGTGCCAGCAGTTACACTAGCGGGCCGAACAATGAGCAGTTCTTC.

The chain is built from TRBV27 and TRBJ2-2; tentatively, D is TRBD1 (5 bases). The CDR3 covers 13 residues. From germline, CDR1 is MNHEY and CDR2 SMNVEV (reference sequence). Trimming removed 2 bases from V and 8 bases from J, with 9 bases in between. The CDR3 region is CASSLQGGGELFF. The CDR3 DNA sequence: TGTGCCAGCAGTTTACAGGGCGGTGGGGAGCTGTTTTTT.

V is TRBV5-1 and J is TRBJ2-3; 11 bases map to TRBD2. V gave up 4 bases and J gave up 1 base; unmatched junction bases: 5. The germline V gene encodes CDR1 SGHRS and CDR2 YFSETQ. CDR3 size: 16 residues. The CDR3 reads CASSRSLAGGTDTQYF. The CDR3 DNA follows: TGCGCCAGCAGCAGATCACTAGCGGGAGGCACAGATACGCAGTATTTT.

The chain recombines TRBV7-9 with TRBJ1-1; D might be TRBD1 (5 bases). V lost 2 bases and J 5 bases, leaving 9 bases between the germline ends. This CDR3 is built from 13 residues. Germline V gene sequence: CDR1 SEHNR, CDR2 FQNEAQ (reference sequence). In DNA form, the CDR3 reads TGTGCCAGCAGCTTAATGTCAGGGACTGAAGCTTTCTTT. This codes for CASSLMSGTEAFF.

V usage is TRBV30 and J usage is TRBJ1-5; D is unclear. Trimming shortened V by 1 base and J by 4 bases, and 5 bases separated the two germline ends. This CDR3 has 12 amino acids. Germline V gene sequence: CDR1 GTSNPN, CDR2 SVGIG (reference sequence). In DNA form, the CDR3 reads TGTGCCTGGAGTGCGGGGAATCAGCCCCAGCATTTT. The encoded protein is CAWSAGNQPQHF.

The rearrangement joins TRBV18 to TRBJ1-5; a possible D gene is TRBD1 (6 bases). Trimming removed 3 bases from V and 5 bases from J, with 11 bases in between. The germline V gene has CDR1 KGHSH and CDR2 LQKENI. This CDR3 spans 14 amino acids. CDR3 nucleotides: TGTGCCAGCTCACCCGGTCAGGGGCATCAGCCCCAGCATTTT. The encoded protein is CASSPGQGHQPQHF.

The chain uses TRBV4-2 and TRBJ2-2, with D perhaps assigned TRBD1 or TRBD2 (5 bases each). The germline CDR1 and CDR2 sequences are LGHNA and YNFKEQ. V gave up 0 bases and J gave up 7 bases, with 9 bases separating them. The length of the CDR3 is 14 residues. This chain's CDR3 is CASSQEQAGGELFF. CDR3 DNA: TGTGCCAGCAGCCAAGAACAGGCGGGCGGGGAGCTGTTTTTT.

This chain joins TRBV6-4 and TRBJ2-2; D gene uncertain. Trimming pared 4 bases from V and 4 bases from J, leaving 7 bases between. The CDR3 totals 13 residues. Looked up from germline, CDR1 is MRHNA and CDR2 is SNTAGT. DNA for the CDR3: TGTGCCAGCAGTGCCCACAGCACCGGGGAGCTGTTTTTT. Protein product: CASSAHSTGELFF.

V and J are TRBV18 and TRBJ1-1; D gene unclear. The germline V gene has CDR1 KGHSH and CDR2 LQKENI. The CDR3 sequence is 16 residues long. Trimming pared 3 bases from V and 5 bases from J, leaving 19 bases between. The CDR3 reads CASSPAKNSVGTEAFF. The CDR3 DNA is TGTGCCAGCTCACCGGCAAAGAACTCCGTGGGGACTGAAGCTTTCTTT.

V is TRBV4-3 and J is TRBJ1-1, with TRBD1 matching 11 bases. Looked up from germline, CDR1 is LGHNA and CDR2 is YSLEER. V dropped 1 base and J dropped 7; count of bases not matched to a gene: 2. The CDR3 covers 14 residues. The CDR3 reads CASSQAGQGDEAFF. The CDR3 DNA sequence: TGCGCCAGCAGCCAAGCGGGACAGGGGGATGAAGCTTTCTTT.

The J gene is TRBJ2-1, the V gene TRBV5-8, with D unclear. Germline loops: CDR1 SGHTS, CDR2 YDEGEE. The germline V and J ends were trimmed by 1 base and 8 bases, with 10 bases remaining between them. The CDR3 runs to 13 residues. The CDR3 spells CASSLSRSDEQFF. In nucleotides, the CDR3 is TGTGCCAGCAGCTTGTCGAGGAGTGATGAGCAGTTCTTC.

The genes are TRBV5-1 and TRBJ1-6, with D maybe TRBD1 (5 bases). CDR3 size: 14 residues. Germline assignment: CDR1 SGHRS and CDR2 YFSETQ. Trimming removed 4 bases from V and 14 bases from J, with 19 bases in between. CDR3 in DNA: TGCGCCAGCAGCCCGGGACCGGTCACGGAAACCCTCCACTTT. Its translation: CASSPGPVTETLHF.